This TCR beta chain was captured by sequencing in a study of CD8 T cells in Susac syndrome. cDNA came from roughly 0.5 to 1 ug RNA primed by random hexamers. TCR beta CDR3 was amplified by immunoSEQ multiplex PCR. This amplification extended across 54 Vbeta and 13 Jbeta segments. TCRdb analysed the immunoSEQ multiplex PCR reads with MiXCR anew, one entry per CDR3 protein. The table includes 50,000 or so distinct CDR3 sequences, almost 95% detected once. V gave up 3 bases and J gave up 6 bases, with 16 bases separating them. CDR3 length: 15 residues. Germline V lookup: CDR1 SGHRS, CDR2 YFSETQ. High-throughput TCR beta sequencing covered peripheral CD8+ and CD4+ T cells. Bulk CD8+ and CD4+ cells came from magnetic negative isolation; CD8+ TEMRA by FACS.

The V call is TRBV5-1, the J call TRBJ2-1; D unresolved. The sequence was collected from a human donor in good health. The sequenced material came from CD8+ T cells from PBMCs. CDR3 in amino acids: CASSSDRFGVNEQFF. The CDR3 DNA follows: TGCGCCAGCAGCTCGGACCGGTTTGGGGTCAATGAGCAGTTCTTC.